This T cell receptor (beta chain) was documented in a study of T-cell reconstitution after alpha-beta-depleted transplantation in children. Molecular barcoding with unique molecular identifiers was used for the TCRbeta library. A single record per CDR3 protein comes from TCRdb applying MiXCR to the PCR reads. The table includes a few hundred thousand distinct CDR3 sequences, roughly 20% detected once. This clonotype was counted a few times. The CDR3 extends over 15 amino acids. Trimming left V 5 bases short and J 0 bases short, with 8 bases between. Germline CDR1 reads MGHRA; CDR2 reads YSYEKL. This TCR derives from a human donor who donated a stem cell graft to a child with acute myeloid leukemia. Sequenced here: PBMCs from the stem cell graft donor, sampled from the stem cell graft. This chain links TRBV4-1 with TRBJ2-6; D remains ambiguous. The CDR3 DNA reads TGCGCCAGCAGCGTGGGCCACTCTGGGGCCAACGTCCTGACTTTC. Translating gives CASSVGHSGANVLTF.